Sequencing of this T cell receptor (beta chain) was carried out in a study of blood T cell repertoires in COVID-19. V was clipped by 4 bases and J by 7 bases; unmatched bases: 8. CDR3 length: 16 amino acids. Germline V lookup: CDR1 KGHDR, CDR2 SFDVKD. Assay used: immunoSEQ multiplex PCR; TCRdb lists only in-frame clones, some missing. The sample records 55,000 to 85,000 clones, around 79% being singletons. The chain employs TRBV24-1 and TRBJ2-2; 10 nucleotides line up with TRBD1. The sequence derives from a man in his 60s with active or convalescent COVID-19. Material: peripheral blood. CDR3 protein: CATSEDVGQGYGELFF. The DNA for the CDR3 is TGTGCCACCAGTGAGGACGTGGGACAGGGGTACGGGGAGCTGTTTTTT.